These 13 T cell receptor beta chains were all obtained from the same sample, sequenced in a study of T cell repertoires in cytomegalovirus infection. TCRdb reanalysed the reads using MiXCR and keeps one entry per CDR3 protein. The table has hundreds of thousands of distinct CDR3 sequences, 25% to 30% seen once. No cognate antigen is known for these TCRs. The sequences come from cultured PBMCs, collected from culture after CMV antigen stimulation. Source of these receptors: a human donor in good health (CMV status not recorded). Some clones in this sample may be carry-over from other donors' samples.

The table lists this clonotype with a few counts. V is TRBV11-1 and J is TRBJ1-1; 12 bases are shared with TRBD1. This CDR3 comprises 18 residues. V shed 2 bases, J shed 3 bases, and the junction held 10 bases outside the gene matches. Germline V gives CDR1 SGHAT, CDR2 FQDESV (reference sequence). The CDR3 loop is CASSLLPGQGARDTEAFF. The CDR3, as DNA: TGTGCCAGCAGCTTATTACCGGGACAGGGGGCGCGAGACACTGAAGCTTTCTTT.

The chain recombines TRBV18 with TRBJ1-1; 7 positions agree with TRBD1. Trimming at V came to 4 bases and at J to 1 base, leaving 3 bases not matched to a gene. Germline CDR1 is KGHSH and CDR2 is LQKENI. This CDR3 is built from 14 residues. The chain's CDR3 is CASSRGTANTEAFF. The DNA of the CDR3 is TGTGCCAGCTCACGTGGGACAGCGAACACTGAAGCTTTCTTT.

This clonotype has a handful of counts. The V call is TRBV19, the J call TRBJ2-7; 10 bases map to TRBD2. After removal of 8 bases from V and 2 bases from J, the junction contained 6 bases not matched to a gene. The CDR3 consists of 14 residues. CDR1 LNHDA and CDR2 SQIVND come from the germline V gene (reference sequence). The CDR3 region is CASAFSGGTYEQYF. CDR3 in DNA: TGTGCCAGTGCCTTTAGCGGGGGGACCTACGAGCAGTACTTC.

This clonotype came up a few times. This chain uses TRBV28 with TRBJ1-6; TRBD1 aligns across 8 bases. The germline V gene has CDR1 MDHEN and CDR2 SYDVKM. The CDR3 has 12 residues. V trimming: 4 bases; J trimming: 17 bases; junction bases outside the gene matches: 7. CDR3 residues: CASSWTTGGVHF. In nucleotides, the CDR3 is TGTGCCAGCAGTTGGACCACAGGGGGAGTCCACTTT.

This rearrangement joins TRBV6-5 to TRBJ1-1; unclear D gene. The CDR3 has 15 residues. CDR1 is MNHEY and CDR2 is SVGAGI in the germline V gene. V shed 6 bases and J shed 4 bases, with 18 bases lying between them. CDR3 DNA: TGTGCCAGCAGCGGACCCAGCCCGAGCGGCACTGAAGCTTTCTTT. Its translation: CASSGPSPSGTEAFF.

The chain joins TRBV28 to TRBJ2-1; D could derive from TRBD1 or TRBD2 (5 bases each). CDR3 length equals 14 residues. Germline CDR1 is MDHEN and CDR2 is SYDVKM. V gave up 5 bases and J gave up 3 bases, with 11 bases separating them. CDR3 sequence reads: CASSTGRFYNEQFF. DNA for the CDR3: TGTGCCAGCAGTACGGGACGCTTCTACAATGAGCAGTTCTTC.

This clonotype has a handful of counts. This chain joins TRBV7-9 and TRBJ2-7, with TRBD1 matching over 8 bases. The CDR3 contains 15 residues. V dropped 3 bases and J dropped 3; count of bases not matched to a gene: 7. Germline assignment: CDR1 SEHNR and CDR2 FQNEAQ (reference sequence). CDR3 coding DNA: TGTGCCAGCAGCTTGATCAGGGGGCCTCTCTACGAGCAGTACTTC. Encoded protein: CASSLIRGPLYEQYF.

The rearrangement links TRBV12-3 or TRBV12-4 to TRBJ2-3; D is possibly TRBD1 (6 bases). The CDR3 is made up of 15 amino acids. The V and J ends lost 5 bases and 3 bases respectively, with 15 bases between them. CDR3 region: CASSLHRQVTDTQYF. CDR3 sequence (DNA): TGTGCCAGCAGTCTCCATCGACAGGTGACAGATACGCAGTATTTT.

The chain carries TRBV7-2 and TRBJ2-5; D perhaps matches TRBD1 (6 bases). V gave up 4 bases and J gave up 1 base, with 16 bases separating them. CDR1 and CDR2 (germline): SGHTA, FQGNSA. The CDR3 length is 16 residues. The CDR3 DNA is TGTGCCAGCAGCTCGAGAATTGGACAGTTCCAAGAGACCCAGTACTTC. Translating gives CASSSRIGQFQETQYF.

This clonotype was observed a few times. The rearrangement uses TRBV10-3 and TRBJ2-7, with 9 bases lining up with TRBD1. The germline CDR1 and CDR2 sequences are ENHRY and SYGVKD. The trim removed 8 bases at V and 9 bases at J, leaving 14 bases unmatched. The CDR3 runs to 14 residues. The CDR3 here is CAIRSGDRAPWQYF. CDR3 nucleotides: TGTGCCATCCGGTCCGGGGACAGGGCCCCTTGGCAGTACTTC.

This clonotype was recorded at least ten times. The chain uses TRBV7-8 and TRBJ2-5; 7 nucleotides match TRBD2. The germline V gene encodes CDR1 SGHVS and CDR2 FQNEAQ. This CDR3 has 15 amino acids. Trimming cost V 2 bases and J 5 bases; bases outside gene matches: 8. The CDR3 spells CASSLLGGLGETQYF. The CDR3 coding sequence is TGTGCCAGCAGCTTACTCGGGGGGTTGGGGGAGACCCAGTACTTC.

This clonotype was seen more than once but under ten times. The chain has TRBV4-2 and TRBJ2-1, with D hard to call. The germline V and J ends were trimmed by 0 bases and 11 bases, with 11 bases remaining between them. CDR1 LGHNA and CDR2 YNFKEQ come from the germline V gene. CDR3 size: 13 residues. The DNA of the CDR3 is TGTGCCAGCAGCCAAGATGGGCCTACCCAGCAGTTCTTC. Translated, it gives CASSQDGPTQQFF.

This rearrangement joins TRBV7-9 to TRBJ2-4; TRBD1 is a possible D gene (5 bases). From germline, CDR1 is SEHNR and CDR2 FQNEAQ (reference sequence). The V gene lost 2 bases and the J gene lost 3 bases, with 14 bases spanning the gap. This CDR3 region has 16 residues. The CDR3 DNA sequence: TGTGCCAGCAGCTTATGGGGCAGGGTGGTCAAAAACATTCAGTACTTC. Translation: CASSLWGRVVKNIQYF.